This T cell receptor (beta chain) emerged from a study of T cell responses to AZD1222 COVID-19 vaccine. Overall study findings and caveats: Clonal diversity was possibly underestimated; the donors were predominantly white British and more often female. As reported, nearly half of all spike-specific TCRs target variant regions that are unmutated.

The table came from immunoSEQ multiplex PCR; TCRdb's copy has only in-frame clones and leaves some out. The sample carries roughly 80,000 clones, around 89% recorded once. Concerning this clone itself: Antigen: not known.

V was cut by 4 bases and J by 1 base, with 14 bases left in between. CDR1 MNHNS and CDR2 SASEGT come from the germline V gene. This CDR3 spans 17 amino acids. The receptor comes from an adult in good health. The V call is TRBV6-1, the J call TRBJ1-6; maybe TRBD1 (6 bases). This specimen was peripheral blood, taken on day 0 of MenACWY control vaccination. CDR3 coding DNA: TGTGCCAGCAGTGCCGTGAGGGGGAGGTCCTATAATTCACCCCTCCACTTT. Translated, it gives CASSAVRGRSYNSPLHF.